Presented here are 19 T cell receptor beta chains from one specimen sequenced in a study of shared clonotypes between healthy human individuals. TCRdb's copy holds only in-frame clones and misses some; the assay was immunoSEQ multiplex PCR. In the table there are fewer than 550,000 clones, about 79% of which are singletons. The sequenced material came from PBMCs. These receptors were collected from a woman aged 40 to 49 in good health. Some clones in this sample may be carry-over from other donors' samples.

V usage is TRBV6-4 and J usage is TRBJ1-1; no clear D. The germline V and J ends were trimmed by 0 bases and 7 bases, with 6 bases remaining between them. The CDR3 runs to 12 residues. CDR1 and CDR2 from the germline V gene are MRHNA and SNTAGT. The CDR3 is CASSDSYGEAFF. CDR3 nucleotide sequence: TGTGCCAGCAGTGACTCGTATGGTGAAGCTTTCTTT.

This chain joins TRBV2 and TRBJ2-7; TRBD2 aligns across 8 bases. The germline gives CDR1 SNHLY, CDR2 FYNNEI. This CDR3 comprises 15 residues. The V and J ends lost 3 bases and 6 bases, in that order; junction bases with no gene match: 10. CDR3 nucleotide sequence: TGTGCCAGCAGTGAGTATTGGCGGGAGGCCATCGAGCAGTACTTC. The encoded protein is CASSEYWREAIEQYF.

For this clone: Other DNA variants within this sample encode the same CDR3. V gene TRBV15 combines with J gene TRBJ2-7; tentatively, D is TRBD1 or TRBD2 (6 bases each). CDR3 length: 14 residues. The V and J ends lost 0 bases and 3 bases respectively, with 9 bases between them. The V gene's germline CDR1 is LNHNV and CDR2 YYDKDF (reference sequence). CDR3 protein: CATSRDRGGYEQYF. The CDR3 nucleotides are TGTGCCACCAGCAGAGACAGGGGAGGCTACGAGCAGTACTTC.

This sequence joins TRBV30 and TRBJ1-2, with D tentatively TRBD1 (6 bases). V shed 3 bases and J shed 3 bases, with 11 bases lying between them. This CDR3 contains 13 residues. Germline assignment: CDR1 GTSNPN and CDR2 SVGIG (reference sequence). Here the CDR3 DNA reads TGTGCCTGGAGCAAAGGGGGGGACTATGGCTACACCTTC. Encoded protein: CAWSKGGDYGYTF.

This clone appeared a few times. The V and J genes are TRBV6-5 and TRBJ2-7, with D uncertain. Trimming pared 6 bases from V and 5 bases from J, leaving 11 bases between. CDR1 and CDR2 (germline): MNHEY, SVGAGI. CDR3 length equals 12 residues. The CDR3 sequence is CASRTSGHEQYF. The CDR3 DNA sequence: TGTGCCAGCAGAACGTCAGGCCACGAGCAGTACTTC.

J is TRBJ2-1 and V is TRBV5-1, with TRBD2 identical over 13 bases. Germline values: CDR1 SGHRS, CDR2 YFSETQ. Trimming at V came to 0 bases and at J to 2 bases, leaving 5 bases not matched to a gene. The CDR3 loop spans 18 amino acids. CDR3 bases: TGCGCCAGCAGCTTGGGGACTAGCGGGGGACTAACCTACAATGAGCAGTTCTTC. This translates into CASSLGTSGGLTYNEQFF.

This clone was counted at least ten times. The V gene is TRBV7-9, the J gene TRBJ2-5; 9 bases align to TRBD1. V shed 5 bases, J shed 5 bases, and the junction held 9 bases outside the gene matches. The CDR3 is 15 residues long. Per germline, CDR1 SEHNR and CDR2 FQNEAQ (reference sequence). The CDR3 loop is CASSPRDRAGETQYF. The CDR3 DNA follows: TGTGCCAGCAGCCCACGGGACAGGGCCGGGGAGACCCAGTACTTC.

The J gene is TRBJ2-3, the V gene TRBV9; 9 bases fit TRBD1. J was trimmed by 2 bases and V by 4 bases; bases with no gene match: 5. Germline lookup yields CDR1 SGDLS and CDR2 YYNGEE. This CDR3 has 15 residues. In nucleotides, the CDR3 is TGTGCCAGCAGCCCCGGGACAGGGACCACAGATACGCAGTATTTT. Translation: CASSPGTGTTDTQYF.

This chain joins TRBV11-2 and TRBJ2-1, with D unclear. The V gene lost 5 bases and the J gene lost 4 bases, with 6 bases spanning the gap. Germline CDR1 reads SGHAT; CDR2 reads FQNNGV. There are 12 residues in the CDR3. DNA for the CDR3: TGTGCCAGCAGCCCCGAGTACAATGAGCAGTTCTTC. This gives the protein CASSPEYNEQFF. The full variable domain, in which reference TRBV11-2 and TRBJ2-1 provide the parts outside the CDR3, is EAGVAQSPRYKIIEKRQSVAFWCNPISGHATLYWYQQILGQGPKLLIQFQNNGVVDDSQLPKDRFSAERLKGVDSTLKIQPAKLEDSAVYLCASSPEYNEQFFGPGTRLTVL.

The chain combines TRBV27 with TRBJ2-3, with 14 bases lining up with TRBD2. CDR3 length: 17 amino acids. CDR1 and CDR2 from the germline V gene are MNHEY and SMNVEV (reference sequence). Trimming took 5 bases from V and 6 from J; bases not matched to a gene: 10. In nucleotides, the CDR3 is TGTGCCAGCAGTCCGCCGGGACTAGCGGGAGTGACGGATACGCAGTATTTT. This gives the protein CASSPPGLAGVTDTQYF.

The chain couples TRBV30 to TRBJ2-1; 12 nucleotides line up with TRBD2. This CDR3 contains 15 residues. Germline V lookup: CDR1 GTSNPN, CDR2 SVGIG (reference sequence). The V segment lost 8 bases and the J segment 5 bases; nucleotides outside the gene matches: 10. The CDR3 nucleotides read TGTGCCCAGGCCCCTTGGACTAGCGGGGACAATGAGCAGTTCTTC. It translates to CAQAPWTSGDNEQFF.

This sequence joins TRBV7-3 and TRBJ2-2, with D possibly called TRBD1 or TRBD2 (5 bases each). The CDR3 has 15 residues. The V end was cut by 5 bases, the J end by 6 bases, with 16 bases between. Per germline, CDR1 SGHTA and CDR2 FQGTGA. CDR3 region: CASSPWGSNAGELFF. CDR3 nucleotide sequence: TGTGCCAGCAGCCCTTGGGGGAGCAATGCCGGGGAGCTGTTTTTT.

The gene calls are TRBV28 and TRBJ2-1; D might be TRBD2 (7 bases). Trimming stripped 7 bases from V and 9 bases from J, with 19 bases between. The CDR3 sequence is 14 residues long. Germline V gene sequence: CDR1 MDHEN, CDR2 SYDVKM. The CDR3 loop reads CASTLEGGRSEQFF. The CDR3 coding sequence is TGTGCCAGCACCTTGGAGGGGGGGCGCAGTGAGCAGTTCTTC. Complete variable domain (other parts from reference TRBV28 and TRBJ2-1): DVKVTQSSRYLVKRTGEKVFLECVQDMDHENMFWYRQDPGLGLRLIYFSYDVKMKEKGDIPEGYSVSREKKERFSLILESASTNQTSMYLCASTLEGGRSEQFFGPGTRLTVL.

This clone was found many times. The J gene is TRBJ2-1, the V gene TRBV7-2; the match to TRBD2 covers 13 bases. This CDR3 region has 15 residues. With V trimmed by 4 bases and J by 6 bases, 3 bases remained unmatched. Germline CDR1 SGHTA, CDR2 FQGNSA. The CDR3 region has the DNA TGTGCCAGCAGCTGGACTAGCGGGAGTTCCAATGAGCAGTTCTTC. Encoded protein: CASSWTSGSSNEQFF.

The CDR3 DNA reads TGTGCCAGCAGCTTGGGACTAGCGGGGTCCGCCGAGCAGTACTTC. It translates to CASSLGLAGSAEQYF. The rearrangement links TRBV5-4 to TRBJ2-5; TRBD2 matches at 11 bases. Near its end, the DNA agrees better with TRBJ2-7, so the J call may be wrong. Germline CDR1 is SGHNT and CDR2 is YYREEE (reference sequence). The CDR3 has 15 amino acids.

The chain joins TRBV2 to TRBJ1-1; 7 nucleotides line up with TRBD1. V dropped 6 bases and J dropped 3; count of bases not matched to a gene: 19. The CDR3 totals 18 residues. Germline V gene data show CDR1 as SNHLY and CDR2 as FYNNEI. The CDR3 DNA reads TGTGCCAGCAGATACACTACTCTTTTAAGGGGGCGTGACACTGAAGCTTTCTTT. This translates into CASRYTTLLRGRDTEAFF.

The chain has TRBV7-2 and TRBJ2-1; TRBD2 aligns across 11 bases. The trim removed 5 bases at V and 7 bases at J, leaving 10 bases unmatched. Per germline, CDR1 SGHTA and CDR2 FQGNSA. The CDR3 covers 16 residues. CDR3 nucleotides: TGTGCCAGCAGCCAACTAGCGGGAGTTACAGCGAATGAGCAGTTCTTC. It is translated as CASSQLAGVTANEQFF.

The chain uses TRBV6-1 and TRBJ1-4; TRBD1 might be the D (6 bases). Deletions cut 6 bases from V and 7 bases from J, with 9 bases between. Germline CDR1 is MNHNS and CDR2 is SASEGT. The CDR3 runs to 12 residues. CDR3 loop: CASRGGGEKLFF. The CDR3 DNA is TGTGCCAGCAGGGGAGGGGGTGAAAAACTGTTTTTT.

This clone was recorded only once. J is TRBJ1-5 and V is TRBV15; 9 bases agree with TRBD1. The CDR3 sequence is 20 residues long. The germline V gene has CDR1 LNHNV and CDR2 YYDKDF (reference sequence). V shed 0 bases, J shed 1 base, and the junction held 13 bases outside the gene matches. DNA of the CDR3: TGTGCCACCAGCAGAGATCCCTTTGGACAGGGGCGGTTGAGCAATCAGCCCCAGCATTTT. Translating it yields CATSRDPFGQGRLSNQPQHF.